This T cell receptor (beta chain) was identified during a study of shared clonotypes between healthy human individuals. On the study more broadly: CD8 memory received one plate per donor, CD8 naive two, CD4 memory three and CD4 naive three. Study-level points and caveats: The study found about 5% of naive CD4 clonotypes shared across a few donors.

With 0 bases clipped from V and 5 bases from J, the junction kept 8 bases outside the gene matches. The germline gives CDR1 LGHNA, CDR2 YSLEER. The CDR3 is made up of 17 amino acids. Repertoires were generated with immunoSEQ multiplex PCR, while TCRdb's copy carries only in-frame clones and drops some. The table records more than 600,000 clones, just over 90% of them present only once. As to this clone: Its cognate antigen is unknown.

CD45RO-negative cells were positively selected for CCR7, leaving out terminally differentiated effector memory CD45RA+ cells. This receptor was obtained from a man aged 25-45 years in good health. V and J are TRBV4-3 and TRBJ2-3; 10 nucleotides match TRBD2. The sequencing sample was made of naive CD8+ T cells sorted from blood. The CDR3 here is CASSQESLAGVEDTQYF. In DNA form, the CDR3 reads TGCGCCAGCAGCCAAGAGTCCCTAGCGGGAGTAGAAGATACGCAGTATTTT.